Described below is a single T cell receptor (beta chain) sequence and its context. Profiling relied on immunoSEQ multiplex PCR, and the TCRdb table lists in-frame clones only, not all of them. The table has more than 110,000 clones, just under 90% seen once. This record comes from a study of blood T cell repertoires in COVID-19. Study summary: Sample material is recorded as cDNA or gDNA derived from T cells, B-cell-depleted T cells, or PBMCs.

CDR1 and CDR2 (germline): SGDLS, YYNGEE. CDR3 length: 14 residues. The J segment lost 9 bases and the V segment lost 4 bases, leaving 8 bases of the junction unmatched. This sequence was found in a woman in her 40s with acute or convalescent COVID-19. The gene calls are TRBV9 and TRBJ2-3, with 10 nucleotides matching TRBD2. Material: peripheral blood. The CDR3 loop reads CASSPLAGEDTQYF. CDR3 in DNA: TGTGCCAGCAGCCCTCTAGCGGGGGAGGACACGCAGTATTTT.